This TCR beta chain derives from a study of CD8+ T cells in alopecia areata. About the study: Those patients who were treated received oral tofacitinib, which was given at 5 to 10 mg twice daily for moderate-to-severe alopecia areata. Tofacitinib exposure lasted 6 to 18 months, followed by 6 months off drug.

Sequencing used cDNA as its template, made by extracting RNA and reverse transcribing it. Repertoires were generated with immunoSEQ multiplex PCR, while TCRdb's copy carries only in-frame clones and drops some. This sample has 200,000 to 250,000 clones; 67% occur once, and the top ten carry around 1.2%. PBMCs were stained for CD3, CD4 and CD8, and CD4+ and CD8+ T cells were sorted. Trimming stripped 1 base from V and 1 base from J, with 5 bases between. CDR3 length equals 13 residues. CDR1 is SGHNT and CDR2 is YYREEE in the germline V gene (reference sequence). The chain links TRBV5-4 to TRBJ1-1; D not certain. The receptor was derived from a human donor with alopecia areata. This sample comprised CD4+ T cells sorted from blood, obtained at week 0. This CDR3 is CASSLIGNTEAFF. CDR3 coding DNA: TGTGCCAGCAGCTTGATAGGGAACACTGAAGCTTTCTTT.